Listed here are 15 T cell receptor beta chains from one sample, sequenced in a study of control samples from healthy donors and cancer patients. This table comes from immunoSEQ multiplex PCR, and its TCRdb copy is limited to in-frame clones, with some not included. The table lists about 100,000 clones, over 75% of them singletons. The sequencing sample was made of blood. All receptors derive from a woman aged 50 to 60 in good health.

This chain connects TRBV7-3 to TRBJ1-6; TRBD1 is a possible D gene (6 bases). CDR1 and CDR2 from the germline V gene are SGHTA and FQGTGA. The V end lost 5 bases, the J end lost 8 bases, and 13 bases lay between the germline ends. The CDR3 extends over 14 amino acids. As DNA, the CDR3 is TGTGCCAGCAGCGAGACAGGCGGGGATTCACCCCTCCACTTT. It encodes CASSETGGDSPLHF.

CDR3 DNA sequence: TGTGCCAGCAGCGTAGAAGGGACTAGCGGTAACTACGAGCAGTACTTC. Translation: CASSVEGTSGNYEQYF. The chain carries TRBV9 and TRBJ2-7, with 11 bases matching TRBD2. Germline loops: CDR1 SGDLS, CDR2 YYNGEE. This CDR3 is 16 amino acids long. J lost 3 bases, V lost 0 bases, and 5 bases had no gene match.

The CDR3 loop is CATSAPGGNQPQHF. CDR3 DNA: TGTGCCACCAGTGCCCCAGGTGGCAATCAGCCCCAGCATTTT. V gene TRBV24-1 combines with J gene TRBJ1-5; no clear D gene. CDR1 is KGHDR and CDR2 is SFDVKD in the germline V gene. This CDR3 region has 14 residues. V shed 5 bases and J shed 2 bases, with 9 bases lying between them.

The J gene is TRBJ2-7, the V gene TRBV3-1 (or the pseudogene TRBV3-2); D gene unclear. Germline CDR1 LGHDT, CDR2 YNNKEL (reference sequence). Trimming cost V 0 bases and J 2 bases, with 14 bases left between them. The CDR3 contains 16 residues. CDR3 residues: CASSQDKRIFTYEQYF. DNA for the CDR3: TGTGCCAGCAGCCAAGATAAACGGATCTTTACCTACGAGCAGTACTTC.

This clone was seen just once. V and J are TRBV7-2 and TRBJ1-6; 9 bases map to TRBD1. After removal of 2 bases from V and 9 bases from J, the junction contained 5 bases not matched to a gene. The germline gives CDR1 SGHTA, CDR2 FQGNSA. This CDR3 is 15 amino acids long. The CDR3 loop reads CASSLTGQGSSPLHF. CDR3 coding DNA: TGTGCCAGCAGCTTAACGGGACAGGGTAGTTCACCCCTCCACTTT.

This chain uses TRBV7-7 with TRBJ2-2, with D tentatively TRBD2 (6 bases). V was pared by 6 bases and J by 5 bases, with 19 bases between. The CDR3 sequence is 16 residues long. Germline loops: CDR1 SSHAT, CDR2 FNYEAQ (reference sequence). The CDR3 protein is CASRAPGLLGTGELFF. CDR3 sequence (DNA): TGTGCCAGCAGGGCACCGGGACTCCTGGGGACCGGGGAGCTGTTTTTT. Together with reference TRBV7-7 and TRBJ2-2, the CDR3 gives the full variable domain: GAGVSQSPRYKVTKRGQDVTLRCDPISSHATLYWYQQALGQGPEFLTYFNYEAQPDKSGLPSDRFSAERPEGSISTLTIQRTEQRDSAMYRCASRAPGLLGTGELFFGEGSRLTVL.

The chain couples TRBV3-1 (or the pseudogene TRBV3-2) to TRBJ2-7; weak D call: TRBD2 (6 bases). Germline CDR1 is LGHDT and CDR2 is YNNKEL (reference sequence). Trimming removed 4 bases from V and 2 bases from J, with 15 bases in between. The CDR3 consists of 15 residues. This CDR3 is CASSLGGVPPYEQYF. CDR3 sequence (DNA): TGTGCCAGCAGCCTAGGAGGGGTTCCCCCCTACGAGCAGTACTTC.

A remark on this clone: Other DNA sequences in this sample translate to the same CDR3. The genes are TRBV15 and TRBJ2-2, with D uncertain. Between the trimmed V and J ends, which lost 2 bases and 4 bases, there was a span of 20 bases. This CDR3 contains 18 residues. Germline CDR1 is LNHNV and CDR2 is YYDKDF (reference sequence). CDR3 DNA sequence: TGTGCCACCAGCAGAAGTTTCGTCATGAGTCAAATCACCGGGGAGCTGTTTTTT. Amino acid sequence: CATSRSFVMSQITGELFF.

The chain joins TRBV5-6 to TRBJ2-7, with D unresolved. Per germline, CDR1 SGHDT and CDR2 YYEEEE. CDR3 length: 14 amino acids. V dropped 3 bases and J dropped 3 bases, with 13 bases sitting between them. CDR3 sequence reads: CASSSTPLFYEQYV. The CDR3 DNA is TGTGCCAGCAGCTCCACGCCCCTTTTCTACGAGCAGTACGTC.

The chain employs TRBV9 and TRBJ1-3; D gene ambiguous. This CDR3 has 15 residues. Looked up from germline, CDR1 is SGDLS and CDR2 is YYNGEE. V lost 2 bases to trimming and J lost 0 bases, with 9 bases between them. CDR3 nucleotide sequence: TGTGCCAGCAGCGTCGAATGGGGCTCTGGAAACACCATATATTTT. Its protein is CASSVEWGSGNTIYF.

This clone came up once. The CDR3 loop reads CASSHRGLVTDTQYF. DNA for the CDR3: TGTGCCAGCAGTCACAGGGGGTTGGTCACGGATACGCAGTATTTT. The chain is built from TRBV5-6 and TRBJ2-3, with TRBD1 identical over 8 bases. V trimming: 5 bases; J trimming: 6 bases; junction bases outside the gene matches: 11. From germline, CDR1 is SGHDT and CDR2 YYEEEE. The CDR3 runs to 15 residues. Complete variable domain (other parts from reference TRBV5-6 and TRBJ2-3): DAGVTQSPTHLIKTRGQQVTLRCSPKSGHDTVSWYQQALGQGPQFIFQYYEEEERQRGNFPDRFSGHQFPNYSSELNVNALLLGDSALYLCASSHRGLVTDTQYFGPGTRLTVL.

V is TRBV5-5 and J is TRBJ2-3, with 9 bases that match TRBD2. Germline CDR1 SGHKS, CDR2 YYEKEE (reference sequence). V trimming: 4 bases; J trimming: 2 bases; junction bases outside the gene matches: 8. This CDR3 has 16 residues. CDR3 loop: CASSLGSGGLTDTQYF. Here the CDR3 DNA reads TGTGCCAGCAGCCTAGGTAGCGGGGGCCTCACAGATACGCAGTATTTT.

The rearrangement joins TRBV15 to TRBJ2-1, with TRBD1 as a possible D gene (6 bases). V was clipped by 1 base and J by 4 bases, with 11 bases between them. This CDR3 comprises 15 residues. Germline loops: CDR1 LNHNV, CDR2 YYDKDF (reference sequence). CDR3 residues: CATSRGQVEYNEQFF. The CDR3, as DNA: TGTGCCACCAGCAGAGGACAGGTCGAATACAATGAGCAGTTCTTC.

The chain links TRBV21-1 to TRBJ1-3. TRBV21-1 is classified as a pseudogene. CDR3 length: 17 residues. In DNA, the CDR3 is TGTGCCAGCAGCAAAAAAAAAGGGGACCGGAAGAAGGGGATCATATATTTT. It yields the protein CASSKKKGDRKKGIIYF.

This clone turned up a few times. The genes are TRBV6-1 and TRBJ2-7; D unresolved. V dropped 1 base and J dropped 7 bases, with 11 bases sitting between them. This CDR3 has 13 residues. Germline loops: CDR1 MNHNS, CDR2 SASEGT. CDR3 protein: CASSEVGSLEQYV. CDR3 nucleotide sequence: TGTGCCAGCAGTGAAGTAGGTTCCCTTGAGCAGTACGTC.